The clone carrying this TCR beta chain was recorded at least ten times. Its specificity is unknown. Original analysis: Between-group CDR3 differences, defined by clinicopathological status, yielded a distant-metastasis classifier for papillary thyroid cancer. Via MiXCR, TCRdb re-called the PCR reads. The V and J calls here are based on TCRdb, not the publication. The top ten hold about 28% of the sample, which has around 15,000 clones, roughly 13% seen once. Germline V CDR1 and CDR2: SGHDN, FVKESK. This CDR3 comprises 13 residues. V lost 4 bases to trimming and J lost 3 bases; unmatched junction nucleotides: 2. This record belongs to a study of metastatic and nonmetastatic thyroid tumors. As for the study in general: Blood and tumor or nodule tissue repertoires from malignant and benign thyroid patients were compared. Study results and caveats: According to reports, the diversity of TCR beta was significantly higher in malignant thyroid tumors than in benign nodules, and this held in both blood and tumor samples.

There were no patients who had received any treatment before thyroid surgery. This rearrangement joins TRBV14 to TRBJ2-7; 8 bases fit TRBD1. The origin of this receptor is a female donor with papillary thyroid cancer or a benign thyroid nodule (not recorded which). Some clones in this sample may be carry-over from other donors' samples. The sequencing sample was made of blood. For the CDR3, the DNA is TGTGCCAGCAGCCCGGACAGGGACTACGAGCAGTACTTC. Translating gives CASSPDRDYEQYF. Filled out from reference TRBV14 and TRBJ2-7, the complete variable domain reads EAGVTQFPSHSVIEKGQTVTLRCDPISGHDNLYWYRRVMGKEIKFLLHFVKESKQDESGMPNNRFLAERTGGTYSTLKVQPAELEDSGVYFCASSPDRDYEQYFGPGTRLTVT.